The sample holds a few counts of the clone carrying this T cell receptor beta chain. This sample is part of a study of CD8 T cells in Susac syndrome. V lost 5 bases and J lost 5, with 9 bases in between. CDR3 length equals 13 residues. Germline values: CDR1 SGHTA, CDR2 FQGTGA. The authors reverse transcribed roughly 0.5 to 1 ug RNA with random hexamers. TCRdb redid the calling of the immunoSEQ multiplex PCR reads with MiXCR, one entry per CDR3 protein. The sample has about 180,000 distinct CDR3 sequences; around 93% are singletons. Blood CD8+ and CD4+ T cells underwent high-throughput TCR beta sequencing. TEMRA cells were enriched by FACS, while CD8+ and CD4+ T cells were obtained through a negative isolation that was performed magnetically.

J is TRBJ2-2 and V is TRBV7-3; D is possibly TRBD1 or TRBD2 (6 bases each). The TCR sequence derives from a human donor with multiple sclerosis. The sample was CD4+ T cells from PBMCs. In DNA form, the CDR3 reads TGTGCCAGCAGCCGAGGGGGGACCGGGGAGCTGTTTTTT. Its protein is CASSRGGTGELFF.